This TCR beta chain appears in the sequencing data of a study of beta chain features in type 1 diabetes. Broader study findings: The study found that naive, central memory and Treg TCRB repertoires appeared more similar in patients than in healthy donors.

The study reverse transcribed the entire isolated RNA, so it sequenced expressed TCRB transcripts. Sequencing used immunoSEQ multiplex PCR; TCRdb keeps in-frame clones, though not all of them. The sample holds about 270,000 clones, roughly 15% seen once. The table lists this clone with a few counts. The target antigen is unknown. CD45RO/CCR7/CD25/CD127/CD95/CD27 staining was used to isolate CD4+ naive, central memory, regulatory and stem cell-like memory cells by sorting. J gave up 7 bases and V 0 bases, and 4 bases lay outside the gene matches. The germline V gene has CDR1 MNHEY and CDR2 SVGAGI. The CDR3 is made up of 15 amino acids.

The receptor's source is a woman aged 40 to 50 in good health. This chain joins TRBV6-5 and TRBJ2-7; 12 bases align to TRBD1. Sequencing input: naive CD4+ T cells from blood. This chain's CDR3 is CASSYSGQGAWEQYF. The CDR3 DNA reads TGTGCCAGCAGTTACTCGGGACAGGGGGCTTGGGAGCAGTACTTC.